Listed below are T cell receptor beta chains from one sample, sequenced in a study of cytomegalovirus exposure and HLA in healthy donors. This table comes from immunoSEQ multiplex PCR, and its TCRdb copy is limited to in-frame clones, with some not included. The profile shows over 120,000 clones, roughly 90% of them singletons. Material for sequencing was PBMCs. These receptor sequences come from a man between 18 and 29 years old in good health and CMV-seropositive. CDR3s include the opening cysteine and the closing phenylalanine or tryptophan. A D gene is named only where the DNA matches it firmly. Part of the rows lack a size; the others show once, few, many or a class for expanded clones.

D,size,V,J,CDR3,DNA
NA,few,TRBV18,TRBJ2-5,CASSPRPGETQYF,TGTGCCAGCTCACCTCGGCCGGGAGAGACCCAGTACTTC
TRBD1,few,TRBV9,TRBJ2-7,CASSVTGGHEQYF,TGTGCCAGCAGCGTAACAGGGGGCCACGAGCAGTACTTC
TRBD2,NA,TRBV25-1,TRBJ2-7,CASSDGLAGGPSDEQYF,TGTGCCAGCAGTGATGGCCTAGCGGGAGGGCCCTCGGACGAGCAGTACTTC
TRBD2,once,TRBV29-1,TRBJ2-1,CSVENLAGFYNEQFF,TGCAGCGTTGAAAACCTAGCGGGTTTCTACAATGAGCAGTTCTTC
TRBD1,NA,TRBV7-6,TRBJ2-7,CASSPTGTGLYEQYF,TGTGCCAGCAGCCCTACCGGGACAGGGCTCTACGAGCAGTACTTC
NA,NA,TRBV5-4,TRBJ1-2,CASSLVVNRLNYGYTF,TGTGCCAGCAGCTTGGTGGTTAACAGACTAAACTATGGCTACACCTTC
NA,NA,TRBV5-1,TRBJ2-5,CASSLGVGNTGETQYF,TGCGCCAGCAGCTTGGGGGTCGGGAATACGGGAGAGACCCAGTACTTC
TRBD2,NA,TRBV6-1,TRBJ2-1,CASIVTSGSNEQFF,TGTGCCAGCATCGTGACTAGCGGGAGTAATGAGCAGTTCTTC
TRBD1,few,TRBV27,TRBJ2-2,CASRGQSNTGELFF,TGTGCCAGCAGGGGACAGTCGAACACCGGGGAGCTGTTTTTT
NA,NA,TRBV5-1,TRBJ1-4,CASSLDQTNEKLFF,TGCGCCAGCAGCTTGGACCAGACTAATGAAAAACTGTTTTTT
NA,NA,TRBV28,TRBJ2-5,CASSLVSSPRETQYF,TGTGCCAGCAGTTTAGTATCGTCTCCACGGGAGACCCAGTACTTC
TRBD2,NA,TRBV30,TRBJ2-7,CAALGLVYEQYF,TGTGCCGCGTTGGGACTAGTCTACGAGCAGTACTTC
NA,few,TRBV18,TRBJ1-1,CASSPPYKNTEAFF,TGTGCCAGCTCACCACCGTATAAGAACACTGAAGCTTTCTTT
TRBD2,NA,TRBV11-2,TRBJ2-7,CASRGTSGRRIYEQYF,TGTGCCAGCAGGGGGACTAGCGGGAGGAGAATCTACGAGCAGTACTTC
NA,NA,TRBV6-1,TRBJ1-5,CASSDFLLGGGNQPQHF,TGTGCCAGCAGTGATTTTCTCCTTGGGGGGGGCAATCAGCCCCAGCATTTT